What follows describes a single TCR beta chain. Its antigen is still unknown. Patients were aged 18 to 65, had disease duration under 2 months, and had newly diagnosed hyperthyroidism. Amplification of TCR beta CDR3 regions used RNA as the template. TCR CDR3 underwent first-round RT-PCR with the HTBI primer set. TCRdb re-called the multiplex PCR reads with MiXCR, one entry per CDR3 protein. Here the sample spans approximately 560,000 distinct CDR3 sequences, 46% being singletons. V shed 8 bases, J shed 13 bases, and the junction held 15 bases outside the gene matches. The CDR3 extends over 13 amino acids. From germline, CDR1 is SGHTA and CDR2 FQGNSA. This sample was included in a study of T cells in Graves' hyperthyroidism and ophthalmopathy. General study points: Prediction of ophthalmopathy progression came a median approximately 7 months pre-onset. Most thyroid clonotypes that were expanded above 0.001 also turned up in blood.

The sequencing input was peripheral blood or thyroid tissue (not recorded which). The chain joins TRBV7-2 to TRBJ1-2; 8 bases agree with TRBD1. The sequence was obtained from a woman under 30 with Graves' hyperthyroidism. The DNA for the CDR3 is TGTGCCAGCTCACCCGACGGGACAGGACGGAGCACCTTC. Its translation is CASSPDGTGRSTF.